What follows are 25 T cell receptor beta chains derived from one specimen sequenced in a study of blood T cell repertoires in COVID-19. The protocol was immunoSEQ multiplex PCR, while the TCRdb copy is restricted to in-frame clones and leaves out a portion. Altogether tens of thousands of clones are present, around four fifths being singletons, with the ten largest covering over 10%. Sequenced sample: peripheral blood. These receptors all stem from a human donor in a cohort sampled during active COVID-19.

The CDR3 sequence is CASSNGGARFYEQYF. CDR3 coding DNA: TGTGCCAGCAGTAACGGGGGGGCCCGCTTCTACGAGCAGTACTTC. The genes are TRBV6-2 or TRBV6-3 and TRBJ2-7; 8 bases fit TRBD2. The ends lost 5 bases at V and 3 bases at J; junction bases unmatched: 9. The V gene's germline CDR1 is MNHEY and CDR2 SVGEGT. This CDR3 is built from 15 residues.

The chain uses TRBV14 and TRBJ1-4; 7 nucleotides agree with TRBD1. The CDR3 is 15 amino acids. V was clipped by 4 bases and J by 4 bases; unmatched bases: 6. Germline loops: CDR1 SGHDN, CDR2 FVKESK. The CDR3 region has the DNA TGTGCCAGCAGCCCCCGGACAGGCAATAATGAAAAACTGTTTTTT. As protein: CASSPRTGNNEKLFF.

This chain joins TRBV30 and TRBJ1-6; 7 bases line up with TRBD1. Trimming at V came to 4 bases and at J to 7 bases, leaving 1 base not matched to a gene. This CDR3 is built from 12 residues. CDR1 is GTSNPN, CDR2 SVGIG, per germline (reference sequence). This CDR3 is CAWTGGNSPLHF. The CDR3 bases are TGTGCCTGGACAGGGGGGAATTCACCCCTCCACTTT. Drawing the rest from reference TRBV30 and TRBJ1-6, the complete variable domain is SQTIHQWPATLVQPVGSPLSLECTVEGTSNPNLYWYRQAAGRGLQLLFYSVGIGQISSEVPQNLSASRPQDRQFILSSKKLLLSDSGFYLCAWTGGNSPLHFGNGTRLTVT.

The rearrangement uses TRBV28 and TRBJ1-5, with TRBD1 matching 7 bases. The CDR3 contains 15 residues. Germline trimming cut 6 bases from V and 2 bases from J; bases unmatched to any gene: 7. Germline V lookup: CDR1 MDHEN, CDR2 SYDVKM. CDR3 nucleotides: TGTGCCAGCAGCCGTACAGGGGACGGCAATCAGCCCCAGCATTTT. Its protein is CASSRTGDGNQPQHF. Full variable domain (outside the CDR3, taken from reference TRBV28 and TRBJ1-5): DVKVTQSSRYLVKRTGEKVFLECVQDMDHENMFWYRQDPGLGLRLIYFSYDVKMKEKGDIPEGYSVSREKKERFSLILESASTNQTSMYLCASSRTGDGNQPQHFGDGTRLSIL.

The gene calls are TRBV24-1 and TRBJ2-5; tentative D call: TRBD2 (6 bases). Germline loops: CDR1 KGHDR, CDR2 SFDVKD. Trimming cost V 5 bases and J 1 base, with 13 bases left between them. The CDR3 sequence is 15 residues long. Written as DNA, the CDR3 is TGTGCCACCAGTGGAGTACTAGCCAGCCAAGAGACCCAGTACTTC. Its translation is CATSGVLASQETQYF.

The gene calls are TRBV7-3 and TRBJ1-1, with unresolved D. The CDR3 length is 14 residues. The germline V gene encodes CDR1 SGHTA and CDR2 FQGTGA. The V gene lost 4 bases and the J gene lost 1 base, with 10 bases spanning the gap. This CDR3 reads CASSSGRGNTEAFF. CDR3 nucleotide sequence: TGTGCCAGCAGCTCCGGTCGTGGGAACACTGAAGCTTTCTTT.

There are many counts of this clone. Written as DNA, the CDR3 is TGTGCCAGCAGTTATCGTCAGTATAATTCACCCCTCCACTTT. Translating gives CASSYRQYNSPLHF. The rearrangement uses TRBV6-6 and TRBJ1-6; D is undetermined. The CDR3 is 14 residues long. From germline, CDR1 is MNHNY and CDR2 SVGAGI (reference sequence). V gave up 3 bases and J gave up 4 bases, with 7 bases separating them.

CDR3 DNA: TGTGCCTGGAGTTCCGGACAGGGTAGTTACGAGCAGTACTTC. It yields the protein CAWSSGQGSYEQYF. This sequence joins TRBV30 and TRBJ2-7, with 8 positions matching TRBD1. CDR1 and CDR2 (germline): GTSNPN, SVGIG (reference sequence). Losses at the gene ends were 2 bases for V and 4 bases for J; bases not matched to a gene: 7. CDR3 size: 14 residues.

J is TRBJ2-2 and V is TRBV7-8; TRBD2 is a possible D gene (5 bases). The CDR3 consists of 16 residues. Between the trimmed V and J ends, which lost 5 bases and 4 bases, there was a span of 17 bases. Looked up from germline, CDR1 is SGHVS and CDR2 is FQNEAQ. CDR3 residues: CASSPLGAPGTGELFF. DNA of the CDR3: TGTGCCAGCAGCCCACTAGGCGCCCCAGGCACCGGGGAGCTGTTTTTT.

This clone has just one count. The chain employs TRBV28 and TRBJ2-1, with 11 bases lining up with TRBD1. The V gene's germline CDR1 is MDHEN and CDR2 SYDVKM. V lost 5 bases, J lost 3 bases, and 9 bases stayed unmatched. The CDR3 length is 17 residues. CDR3 in DNA: TGTGCCAGCAGTGAGAAACCGGGACAGGGGGTCTACAATGAGCAGTTCTTC. Encoded protein: CASSEKPGQGVYNEQFF.

The chain uses TRBV6-5 and TRBJ2-2, with a tentative D call TRBD1 (7 bases). Germline V gives CDR1 MNHEY, CDR2 SVGAGI. The CDR3 spans 15 residues. V lost 0 bases, J lost 6 bases, and 11 bases lay in between. The CDR3 bases are TGTGCCAGCAGTTACTCGTCCAGGGGGGCCGGGGAGCTGTTTTTT. Protein product: CASSYSSRGAGELFF.

In this sample, this clone turned up once. In the same sample, other DNA sequences code for this CDR3. The gene calls are TRBV5-1 and TRBJ1-1; D remains unclear. The CDR3 length is 14 residues. CDR1 and CDR2 from the germline V gene are SGHRS and YFSETQ. V was shortened by 0 bases and J by 2 bases, with 8 bases between the two germline ends. CDR3 bases: TGCGCCAGCAGCTTGGGAACAGCCAACACTGAAGCTTTCTTT. This gives the protein CASSLGTANTEAFF.

The J gene is TRBJ1-3, the V gene TRBV5-1; D gene unclear. Germline CDR1 reads SGHRS; CDR2 reads YFSETQ. The V gene lost 1 base and the J gene lost 4 bases, with 12 bases spanning the gap. CDR3 size: 15 residues. The CDR3 region is CASSLSSGLGNTIYF. As DNA, the CDR3 is TGCGCCAGCAGCTTGTCATCCGGGTTGGGAAACACCATATATTTT.

The gene calls are TRBV5-6 and TRBJ1-2; TRBD1 agrees at 7 bases. With V trimmed by 4 bases and J by 4 bases, 10 bases remained unmatched. The germline V gene has CDR1 SGHDT and CDR2 YYEEEE. The CDR3 spans 15 residues. CDR3 residues: CASSLKTGDGYGYTF. The CDR3 DNA follows: TGTGCCAGCAGCCTAAAAACAGGGGATGGCTATGGCTACACCTTC.

The V gene is TRBV28, the J gene TRBJ2-7; TRBD2 matches at 9 bases. Trimming cost V 10 bases and J 5 bases; bases outside gene matches: 9. CDR1 and CDR2 (germline): MDHEN, SYDVKM. This CDR3 contains 13 residues. This CDR3 reads CATATIAGDEQYF. CDR3 nucleotides: TGTGCCACGGCGACTATAGCGGGAGACGAGCAGTACTTC.

This clone has only a few counts. V is TRBV19 and J is TRBJ1-1; no clear D. The CDR3 covers 13 residues. V lost 4 bases, J lost 1 base, and 7 bases lay in between. Looked up from germline, CDR1 is LNHDA and CDR2 is SQIVND (reference sequence). CDR3 DNA: TGTGCCAGTAGTACACAAAGGAACACTGAAGCTTTCTTT. Encoded protein: CASSTQRNTEAFF.

About this clone itself: Sequence at one end of the junction differs from germline and may be a read error. The chain has TRBV7-7 and TRBJ2-1; D uncertain. This CDR3 has 15 amino acids. In germline, CDR1 is SSHAT, CDR2 FNYEAQ (reference sequence). CDR3 in DNA: TGTGCTAGCAGCCCCGCGGCGTCCCTCCAAGCTGAGCAGTTCTTC. Its translation is CASSPAASLQAEQFF.

The V gene is TRBV6-2 or TRBV6-3, the J gene TRBJ1-3, with a tentative D call TRBD1 (6 bases). Between the trimmed V and J ends, which lost 5 bases and 0 bases, there was a span of 14 bases. Germline CDR1 is MNHEY and CDR2 is SVGEGT. This CDR3 is 16 amino acids long. The CDR3 spells CASSRTDTASGNTIYF. The CDR3 coding sequence is TGTGCCAGCAGTAGGACAGACACCGCCTCTGGAAACACCATATATTTT.

The rearrangement uses TRBV18 and TRBJ2-3; TRBD2 matches at 8 bases. Germline V gene lookup returns CDR1 KGHSH and CDR2 LQKENI. The CDR3 length is 17 residues. Losses at the gene ends were 1 base for V and 0 bases for J; bases not matched to a gene: 6. In DNA, the CDR3 is TGTGCCAGCTCACCACTCACTAGCGGTTTGAGCACAGATACGCAGTATTTT. Translation gives CASSPLTSGLSTDTQYF.

The chain has TRBV28 and TRBJ2-7; 7 bases fit TRBD2. Germline assignment: CDR1 MDHEN and CDR2 SYDVKM. The V gene end was trimmed by 5 bases and the J gene end by 1 base; junction bases not matched to a gene: 5. The CDR3 is 14 residues long. CDR3 sequence reads: CASSLTSRSYEQYF. The CDR3 DNA is TGTGCCAGCAGTCTGACTAGCAGATCCTACGAGCAGTACTTC.

The chain links TRBV5-1 to TRBJ1-2, with D possibly TRBD1 on 5 matching bases. Germline assignment: CDR1 SGHRS and CDR2 YFSETQ. The CDR3 runs 13 residues. V was trimmed by 3 bases and J by 4 bases, leaving 10 bases between them. The DNA of the CDR3 is TGCGCCAGCAGCTATGACAGTACCTATGGCTACACCTTC. Translation: CASSYDSTYGYTF.

The rearrangement uses TRBV5-1 and TRBJ2-1; TRBD2 aligns across 8 bases. Germline V gene sequence: CDR1 SGHRS, CDR2 YFSETQ. CDR3 length equals 16 residues. V lost 0 bases, J lost 3 bases, and 5 bases stayed unmatched. The CDR3, as DNA: TGCGCCAGCAGCTTGGATGCGGGAGGTTTCTACAATGAGCAGTTCTTC. As protein: CASSLDAGGFYNEQFF.

This clone occurred once. The rearrangement joins TRBV30 to TRBJ1-4, with D possibly being TRBD1 (6 bases). Trimming cost V 4 bases and J 6 bases, with 9 bases left between them. CDR3 length: 12 residues. Germline V lookup: CDR1 GTSNPN, CDR2 SVGIG (reference sequence). CDR3: CAWKGVDEKLFF. For the CDR3, the DNA is TGTGCCTGGAAGGGGGTGGATGAAAAACTGTTTTTT.

This chain connects TRBV19 to TRBJ2-1; no reliable D call. The CDR3 covers 13 residues. The germline V gene has CDR1 LNHDA and CDR2 SQIVND (reference sequence). V was clipped by 6 bases and J by 6 bases, with 12 bases between them. The CDR3 nucleotides are TGTGCCAGTAGCTACTCCCCTTTCAATGAGCAGTTCTTC. It yields the protein CASSYSPFNEQFF.

V usage is TRBV6-5 and J usage is TRBJ2-7; 7 positions match TRBD2. The CDR3 spans 15 residues. V lost 8 bases to trimming and J lost 0 bases; unmatched junction nucleotides: 10. Germline V gives CDR1 MNHEY, CDR2 SVGAGI. CDR3 DNA: TGTGCCAGCTTTTGGGAGGGTGGGAGCTCCTACGAGCAGTACTTC. This encodes CASFWEGGSSYEQYF.